This TCR beta chain emerged from a study of T cells in Graves' hyperthyroidism and ophthalmopathy. Using RNA transcripts as the source, TCR beta CDR3 regions were amplified. Initially, a first-round RT-PCR of the TCR CDR3 employed the HTBI primer set. Using its own MiXCR run on the multiplex PCR reads, TCRdb lists one record per CDR3 protein. The sample contains approximately 400,000 distinct CDR3 sequences, approximately 14% of which appear only once. Calling Graves' hyperthyroidism stable meant ophthalmopathy did not progress within 18 months. Newly diagnosed hyperthyroidism patients aged 18 to 65 years had disease lasting under 2 months. The source of the PBMCs was around 10 ml of fresh peripheral blood. Study findings and constraints: The model anticipated ophthalmopathy a median about six months pre-onset.

The ends were cut back, 4 bases at V and 6 bases at J, with 13 bases in the middle. Germline lookup yields CDR1 WNHNN and CDR2 SYGVQD (reference sequence). This CDR3 spans 13 amino acids. Comments on this clonotype: Its antigen is not identified.

Sequencing was performed on blood. The sequence came from a woman aged 18-35 years with Graves' hyperthyroidism. This rearrangement joins TRBV10-1 to TRBJ2-7; a possible D gene is TRBD1 (6 bases). CDR3 nucleotide sequence: TGCGCCAGCAGTGGAAACAGGGAAAGCGAGCAGTACTTC. Amino acids: CASSGNRESEQYF.